The 22 T cell receptor beta chains below come from one sample, sequenced in a study of OX40 agonist ivuxolimab in advanced cancers. Clones were sequenced by immunoSEQ multiplex PCR, and TCRdb holds only the in-frame ones, with some missing. There are 35,000 or so clones in the sample; approximately 84% occur only once, and 15% to 20% lies in the top ten. Sequences were derived from CD4+ or CD8+ T cells sorted from blood, sampled in a trial of the OX40 agonist ivuxolimab. These receptors all stem from an adult with an advanced solid tumor such as melanoma, head and neck, liver or kidney cancer.

This chain joins TRBV7-7 and TRBJ2-5; D call uncertain. V was cut by 5 bases and J by 1 base, with 14 bases left in between. CDR1 is SSHAT, CDR2 FNYEAQ, per germline (reference sequence). The CDR3 totals 15 residues. The CDR3 region has the DNA TGTGCCAGCAGCCCTCAAGGGCTACCCCAAGAGACCCAGTACTTC. As protein: CASSPQGLPQETQYF.

The chain joins TRBV19 to TRBJ1-1; a possible D gene is TRBD1 (6 bases). The germline V gene encodes CDR1 LNHDA and CDR2 SQIVND (reference sequence). The CDR3 is 15 amino acids. Trimming stripped 9 bases from V and 0 bases from J, with 17 bases between. CDR3 sequence reads: CASGPWRDMNTEAFF. CDR3 in DNA: TGTGCCAGCGGCCCCTGGCGGGACATGAACACTGAAGCTTTCTTT.

The CDR3 sequence: CASSGPTGWTEAFF. CDR3 sequence (DNA): TGTGCCAGCAGTGGGCCAACAGGGTGGACTGAAGCTTTCTTT. The chain recombines TRBV2 with TRBJ1-1, with D possibly being TRBD1 (6 bases). The germline gives CDR1 SNHLY, CDR2 FYNNEI. The V gene lost 4 bases and the J gene lost 5 bases, with 14 bases spanning the gap. The CDR3 runs to 14 residues.

The rearrangement joins TRBV6-6 to TRBJ2-3; possibly TRBD2 for D (5 bases). The V end lost 7 bases, the J end lost 3 bases, and 14 bases lay between the germline ends. CDR1 is MNHNY and CDR2 is SVGAGI in the germline V gene (reference sequence). The CDR3 runs 14 residues. In nucleotides, the CDR3 is TGTGCCAGCAACCCAAGTAGCGAAACAGATACGCAGTATTTT. It yields the protein CASNPSSETDTQYF.

CDR3 loop: CAWSGYYEQYF. CDR3 nucleotide sequence: TGTGCCTGGAGTGGTTACTACGAGCAGTACTTC. The V and J genes are TRBV30 and TRBJ2-7; no definite D call. CDR1 is GTSNPN and CDR2 is SVGIG in the germline V gene (reference sequence). CDR3 length: 11 residues. V was clipped by 1 base and J by 3 bases, with 4 bases between them. Combining the CDR3 with reference TRBV30 and TRBJ2-7 gives the whole variable domain SQTIHQWPATLVQPVGSPLSLECTVEGTSNPNLYWYRQAAGRGLQLLFYSVGIGQISSEVPQNLSASRPQDRQFILSSKKLLLSDSGFYLCAWSGYYEQYFGPGTRLTVT.

J is TRBJ2-3 and V is TRBV12-5; 12 bases are a match to TRBD2. The germline gives CDR1 LGHNT, CDR2 FRNRAP. The CDR3 runs 19 residues. Losses at the gene ends were 0 bases for V and 1 base for J; bases not matched to a gene: 8. The CDR3 DNA is TGTGCTAGTGGTTTGGTATTGACTAGCGGGGGTGAACGCACAGATACGCAGTATTTT. This sequence encodes CASGLVLTSGGERTDTQYF.

V and J are TRBV9 and TRBJ2-3; a weak D match, TRBD2 (5 bases). Germline CDR1 and CDR2: SGDLS and YYNGEE. The CDR3 contains 12 residues. Trimming pared 4 bases from V and 9 bases from J, leaving 12 bases between. In DNA, the CDR3 is TGTGCCAGCAGCCCAAGGGAGATGACGCAGTATTTT. The encoded protein is CASSPREMTQYF.

This chain uses TRBV11-2 with TRBJ2-3; the match to TRBD1 covers 7 bases. From germline, CDR1 is SGHAT and CDR2 FQNNGV. CDR3 size: 16 residues. V shed 5 bases, J shed 0 bases, and the junction held 8 bases outside the gene matches. Here the CDR3 reads CASSTWDSPSTDTQYF. The CDR3 nucleotides are TGTGCCAGCAGCACCTGGGACAGTCCTAGCACAGATACGCAGTATTTT. Using reference TRBV11-2 and TRBJ2-3 for the parts outside the CDR3, the full variable domain is EAGVAQSPRYKIIEKRQSVAFWCNPISGHATLYWYQQILGQGPKLLIQFQNNGVVDDSQLPKDRFSAERLKGVDSTLKIQPAKLEDSAVYLCASSTWDSPSTDTQYFGPGTRLTVL.

This chain links TRBV28 with TRBJ2-7; tentatively, D is TRBD2 (6 bases). The CDR3 totals 12 residues. V was trimmed by 4 bases and J by 7 bases, leaving 11 bases between them. CDR1 is MDHEN and CDR2 is SYDVKM in the germline V gene. The CDR3 nucleotides are TGTGCCAGCAGTTCAGGGACTTTAGAGCAGTACTTC. This translates into CASSSGTLEQYF.

Here the CDR3 DNA reads TGTGCCAGCAGAGGCCCCCGCGAGCAGTACTTC. Amino acids: CASRGPREQYF. This rearrangement joins TRBV6-1 to TRBJ2-7; D is uncertain. The V end was cut by 6 bases, the J end by 6 bases, with 9 bases between. Germline CDR1 reads MNHNS; CDR2 reads SASEGT. The CDR3 length is 11 residues.

The genes are TRBV7-9 and TRBJ1-4; maybe TRBD1 (6 bases). In germline, CDR1 is SEHNR, CDR2 FQNEAQ (reference sequence). This CDR3 is 15 amino acids long. V was cut by 4 bases and J by 5 bases, with 14 bases left in between. The CDR3 nucleotides are TGTGCCAGCAGCTCAAACCGGGACACCAATGAAAAACTGTTTTTT. Translating it yields CASSSNRDTNEKLFF.

This clone has just one count. The V and J genes are TRBV6-1 and TRBJ2-7, with D possibly matching TRBD2 (6 bases). V gave up 3 bases and J gave up 3 bases, with 15 bases separating them. Germline CDR1 is MNHNS and CDR2 is SASEGT. The CDR3 extends over 15 amino acids. The CDR3 region has the DNA TGTGCCAGCAGTGAGTCAGTGGGGGGTCTCTACGAGCAGTACTTC. Encoded protein: CASSESVGGLYEQYF.

This clone appeared once. V is TRBV7-6 and J is TRBJ2-7, with D tentatively TRBD1 (5 bases). CDR3 length: 13 residues. With 4 bases removed from V and 5 bases from J, the gap between germline ends came to 12 bases. The V gene's germline CDR1 is SGHVS and CDR2 FNYEAQ. The CDR3 DNA is TGTGCCAGCAGCTGGGCCCAGGGTAACGAGCAGTACTTC. Its translation is CASSWAQGNEQYF. The entire variable domain, with the rest obtained from reference TRBV7-6 and TRBJ2-7, is as follows: GAGVSQSPRYKVTKRGQDVALRCDPISGHVSLYWYRQALGQGPEFLTYFNYEAQQDKSGLPNDRFSAERPEGSISTLTIQRTEQRDSAMYRCASSWAQGNEQYFGPGTRLTVT.

This chain connects TRBV7-6 to TRBJ2-2; possibly TRBD1 or TRBD2 for D (5 bases each). V was trimmed by 3 bases and J by 4 bases, leaving 9 bases between them. This CDR3 has 14 residues. The germline V gene encodes CDR1 SGHVS and CDR2 FNYEAQ. The CDR3 protein is CASSLGDGTGELFF. The CDR3 region has the DNA TGTGCCAGCAGCTTGGGGGACGGCACCGGGGAGCTGTTTTTT.

The chain uses TRBV11-2 and TRBJ2-7; no clear D. Trimming pared 5 bases from V and 1 base from J, leaving 6 bases between. Germline-derived CDR1 and CDR2 are SGHAT and FQNNGV. The CDR3 is 12 residues long. The DNA for the CDR3 is TGTGCCAGCAGCGAAGGGTCCTACGAGCAGTACTTC. Residues: CASSEGSYEQYF.

The chain employs TRBV27 and TRBJ2-1; 7 positions match TRBD2. V trimming: 7 bases; J trimming: 0 bases; junction bases outside the gene matches: 9. Germline V gene lookup returns CDR1 MNHEY and CDR2 SMNVEV (reference sequence). There are 16 residues in the CDR3. The CDR3 loop reads CASTGSGLLSYNEQFF. As DNA, the CDR3 is TGTGCCAGCACCGGGTCGGGACTACTCTCCTACAATGAGCAGTTCTTC.

V gene TRBV7-9 combines with J gene TRBJ2-3, with a possible D match to TRBD2 (6 bases). The CDR3 length is 15 residues. CDR1 SEHNR and CDR2 FQNEAQ come from the germline V gene (reference sequence). Trimming took off 3 bases at V and 4 bases at J, with 14 bases between the two ends. This CDR3 is CASSFGISGADTQYF. CDR3 sequence (DNA): TGTGCCAGCAGCTTCGGGATCTCGGGAGCAGATACGCAGTATTTT. The entire variable domain, with the rest obtained from reference TRBV7-9 and TRBJ2-3, is as follows: DTGVSQNPRHKITKRGQNVTFRCDPISEHNRLYWYRQTLGQGPEFLTYFQNEAQLEKSRLLSDRFSAERPKGSFSTLEIQRTEQGDSAMYLCASSFGISGADTQYFGPGTRLTVL.

This chain joins TRBV5-1 and TRBJ2-2, with TRBD1 matching 7 bases. In germline, CDR1 is SGHRS, CDR2 YFSETQ. CDR3 length: 13 amino acids. Losses at the gene ends were 0 bases for V and 7 bases for J; bases not matched to a gene: 0. The CDR3 loop is CASSLGQGGELFF. Written as DNA, the CDR3 is TGCGCCAGCAGCTTGGGACAGGGCGGGGAGCTGTTTTTT. The full variable domain, its missing parts supplied by reference TRBV5-1 and TRBJ2-2, is KAGVTQTPRYLIKTRGQQVTLSCSPISGHRSVSWYQQTPGQGLQFLFEYFSETQRNKGNFPGRFSGRQFSNSRSEMNVSTLELGDSALYLCASSLGQGGELFFGEGSRLTVL.

The gene calls are TRBV4-1 and TRBJ1-5, with D unclear. Germline V gene sequence: CDR1 MGHRA, CDR2 YSYEKL. V gave up 1 base and J gave up 3 bases, with 4 bases separating them. This CDR3 contains 13 residues. The CDR3 sequence: CASSQGINQPQHF. As DNA, the CDR3 is TGCGCCAGCAGCCAAGGCATCAATCAGCCCCAGCATTTT.

This sequence joins TRBV4-2 and TRBJ2-2, with TRBD2 matching over 7 bases. V gave up 4 bases and J gave up 7 bases; unmatched junction bases: 6. CDR1 LGHNA and CDR2 YNFKEQ come from the germline V gene. The CDR3 length is 14 residues. The CDR3, as DNA: TGTGCCAGCAGCCTCGGACTAGAGGGCGGGGAGCTGTTTTTT. Translating gives CASSLGLEGGELFF.

This clone was observed once. The chain employs TRBV9 and TRBJ2-2, with 8 bases matching TRBD1. The CDR3 has 15 residues. V lost 0 bases to trimming and J lost 6 bases; unmatched junction nucleotides: 4. Germline loops: CDR1 SGDLS, CDR2 YYNGEE. CDR3 loop: CASSVATGGSGELFF. The CDR3 DNA reads TGTGCCAGCAGCGTAGCCACAGGGGGATCCGGGGAGCTGTTTTTT.

This clone came up once. The chain joins TRBV2 to TRBJ2-1; maybe TRBD2 (7 bases). CDR3 length equals 16 residues. V was shortened by 7 bases and J by 0 bases, with 16 bases between the two germline ends. Germline V CDR1 and CDR2: SNHLY, FYNNEI. The chain's CDR3 is CASKKLGGPSYNEQFF. The CDR3 DNA reads TGTGCCAGCAAAAAACTCGGGGGGCCCTCCTACAATGAGCAGTTCTTC.